This T cell receptor beta chain was retrieved from a study of blood T cell repertoires in COVID-19. Study background: Nucleic acid was either cDNA or gDNA, and it came from T cells, B-cell-depleted T cells, or PBMCs.

The V end lost 4 bases, the J end lost 3 bases, and 15 bases lay between the germline ends. CDR3 length equals 15 residues. In germline, CDR1 is LNHDA, CDR2 SQIVND (reference sequence). The method was immunoSEQ multiplex PCR; TCRdb's version includes in-frame clones alone and lacks a portion of them. In the table there are about 170,000 clones, approximately 87% of which are singletons. This clonotype was sampled from a woman aged 55-75 years with COVID-19, enrolled during active disease. V usage is TRBV19 and J usage is TRBJ1-2; D gene uncertain. Sequenced input: peripheral blood. The DNA of the CDR3 is TGTGCCAGTAGTACCTTAGCCGCGGGTGACTATGGCTACACCTTC. As protein: CASSTLAAGDYGYTF.